Each of the 27 T cell receptor beta chains below was sequenced from the same sample in a study of shared clonotypes between healthy human individuals. Only in-frame clones appear in the TCRdb table, and some are missing; sequencing was by immunoSEQ multiplex PCR. The profile shows some 89,000 clones, 65% to 70% of them singletons. The source material was memory CD8+ T cells sorted from blood. The subset is: CD45RO+ cells pooled with CCR7-negative TemRA cells. Source of these receptors: a man aged 30 to 45 in good health.

The rearrangement joins TRBV11-3 to TRBJ2-1, with D possibly being TRBD2 (5 bases). Trimming cost V 5 bases and J 9 bases, with 17 bases left between them. This CDR3 is built from 14 residues. The germline CDR1 and CDR2 sequences are SGHNT and YENEEA. In nucleotides, the CDR3 is TGTGCCAGCAGCCCTGGACTCCGGGCGGGTGAGCAGTTCTTC. This encodes CASSPGLRAGEQFF.

The chain links TRBV11-2 to TRBJ2-5; D gene uncertain. Trimming stripped 1 base from V and 5 bases from J, with 23 bases between. CDR3 length equals 18 residues. Germline V CDR1 and CDR2: SGHAT, FQNNGV. CDR3 coding DNA: TGTGCCAGCAGCTTAGCTCCCCCGCCCGCAGGCCGCCTGGAGACCCAGTACTTC. Translation: CASSLAPPPAGRLETQYF. The full variable domain, in which reference TRBV11-2 and TRBJ2-5 provide the parts outside the CDR3, is EAGVAQSPRYKIIEKRQSVAFWCNPISGHATLYWYQQILGQGPKLLIQFQNNGVVDDSQLPKDRFSAERLKGVDSTLKIQPAKLEDSAVYLCASSLAPPPAGRLETQYFGPGTRLLVL.

The V and J genes are TRBV5-1 and TRBJ2-7; D unclear. The CDR3 sequence is 15 residues long. Trimming shortened V by 1 base and J by 3 bases, and 14 bases separated the two germline ends. The germline gives CDR1 SGHRS, CDR2 YFSETQ. The DNA for the CDR3 is TGCGCCAGCAGCTTGTCGGCAGGCTCATTCTACGAGCAGTACTTC. It specifies CASSLSAGSFYEQYF.

The chain carries TRBV7-2 and TRBJ1-5; D perhaps matches TRBD1 (6 bases). Trimming left V 5 bases short and J 0 bases short, with 11 bases between. The CDR3 is 15 amino acids. Germline assignment: CDR1 SGHTA and CDR2 FQGNSA. CDR3 region: CASSLDRYSNQPQHF. The CDR3 DNA follows: TGTGCCAGCAGCCTTGACAGGTATAGCAATCAGCCCCAGCATTTT. The entire variable domain, with the rest obtained from reference TRBV7-2 and TRBJ1-5, is as follows: GAGVSQSPSNKVTEKGKDVELRCDPISGHTALYWYRQSLGQGLEFLIYFQGNSAPDKSGLPSDRFSAERTGGSVSTLTIQRTQQEDSAVYLCASSLDRYSNQPQHFGDGTRLSIL.

Sample share makes this clone medium-sized. The chain combines TRBV11-2 with TRBJ2-1; TRBD1 might be the D (5 bases). The CDR3 loop spans 15 amino acids. The V gene's germline CDR1 is SGHAT and CDR2 FQNNGV. Trimming cost V 0 bases and J 5 bases, with 11 bases left between them. The DNA for the CDR3 is TGTGCCAGCAGCTTAGACGGTGGGGCAGACAATGAGCAGTTCTTC. Its protein product is CASSLDGGADNEQFF.

This rearrangement joins TRBV18 to TRBJ2-3; D unresolved. The germline CDR1 and CDR2 sequences are KGHSH and LQKENI. V was cut by 2 bases and J by 3 bases, with 6 bases left in between. This CDR3 region has 13 residues. CDR3 in DNA: TGTGCCAGCTCACCAACGGCGACAGATACGCAGTATTTT. The encoded protein is CASSPTATDTQYF.

V gene TRBV21-1 combines with J gene TRBJ2-7; TRBD1 is the table's D call, not checked against the DNA. TRBV21-1 is reported as a pseudogene. The CDR3 has 17 amino acids. CDR3 amino acids: CASSKGGDRDRMGEQYF. In DNA, the CDR3 is TGTGCCAGCAGCAAAGGGGGTGACCGGGACAGGATGGGCGAGCAGTACTTC.

The chain recombines TRBV29-1 with TRBJ1-5, with D uncertain. Trimming left V 6 bases short and J 5 bases short, with 11 bases between. The CDR3 runs 12 residues. Germline loops: CDR1 SQVTM, CDR2 ANQGSEA. For the CDR3, the DNA is TGCAGCGTCCAGGACGGGGATCAGCCCCAGCATTTT. It translates to CSVQDGDQPQHF.

The V and J genes are TRBV9 and TRBJ2-1, with a possible D match to TRBD1 (6 bases). Trimming removed 5 bases from V and 5 bases from J, with 14 bases in between. The CDR3 is 14 residues long. In germline, CDR1 is SGDLS, CDR2 YYNGEE. The CDR3 nucleotides are TGTGCCAGCAGTGACAGGTTAGGACACAATGAGCAGTTCTTC. Its protein product is CASSDRLGHNEQFF.

The rearrangement joins TRBV29-1 to TRBJ2-2, with D unresolved. Germline assignment: CDR1 SQVTM and CDR2 ANQGSEA. The CDR3 spans 13 residues. With 6 bases removed from V and 3 bases from J, the gap between germline ends came to 11 bases. The CDR3 bases are TGCAGCGTCATCCACAGCGACACCGGGGAGCTGTTTTTT. Translating gives CSVIHSDTGELFF.

CDR3 bases: TGTGCCAGCAGCCGCCAGGGCGACGAGACCCAGTACTTC. This translates into CASSRQGDETQYF. The J gene is TRBJ2-5, the V gene TRBV27; D perhaps matches TRBD1 (5 bases). The CDR3 spans 13 residues. V was pared by 6 bases and J by 5 bases, with 13 bases between. Germline V gene data show CDR1 as MNHEY and CDR2 as SMNVEV (reference sequence).

The V call is TRBV7-2, the J call TRBJ2-2, with 9 bases fitting TRBD1. The CDR3 loop spans 15 amino acids. The germline V gene has CDR1 SGHTA and CDR2 FQGNSA. V dropped 5 bases and J dropped 6; count of bases not matched to a gene: 7. CDR3 nucleotide sequence: TGTGCCAGCAGCCCACGGACAGGGGATGCCGGGGAGCTGTTTTTT. Translating it yields CASSPRTGDAGELFF.

This clone was counted at least ten times. The chain uses TRBV9 and TRBJ2-1, with 10 bases identical to TRBD1. This CDR3 region has 18 residues. The ends lost 3 bases at V and 6 bases at J; junction bases unmatched: 15. Germline V lookup: CDR1 SGDLS, CDR2 YYNGEE. The CDR3 protein is CASSGRIPGQGFSNEQFF. The CDR3 bases are TGTGCCAGCAGCGGAAGAATTCCGGGACAGGGGTTTTCCAATGAGCAGTTCTTC.

The rearrangement joins TRBV11-2 to TRBJ2-5, with a possible D match to TRBD1 (5 bases). The CDR3 runs to 15 residues. The V gene's germline CDR1 is SGHAT and CDR2 FQNNGV. Trimming cost V 4 bases and J 4 bases, with 16 bases left between them. The CDR3 reads CASSWGGLGAETQYF. CDR3 DNA sequence: TGTGCCAGCAGCTGGGGTGGTCTAGGGGCAGAGACCCAGTACTTC.

This chain connects TRBV28 to TRBJ1-2; TRBD1 is a possible D gene (6 bases). Germline V CDR1 and CDR2: MDHEN, SYDVKM. The CDR3 has 13 amino acids. The ends were cut back, 2 bases at V and 2 bases at J, with 6 bases in the middle. CDR3 sequence (DNA): TGTGCCAGCAGTTTAGGACAGAACTATGGCTACACCTTC. It codes for CASSLGQNYGYTF.

This clone has only a few counts. This chain links TRBV4-3 with TRBJ2-3, with 9 nucleotides matching TRBD2. Looked up from germline, CDR1 is LGHNA and CDR2 is YSLEER. Trimming cost V 2 bases and J 4 bases; bases outside gene matches: 7. The CDR3 length is 16 residues. The CDR3 reads CASSQISGSPPDTQYF. The CDR3 DNA is TGCGCCAGCAGCCAAATTAGCGGGAGCCCCCCAGATACGCAGTATTTT.

This rearrangement joins TRBV27 to TRBJ2-7; D is perhaps TRBD1 (6 bases). V was trimmed by 5 bases and J by 4 bases, leaving 12 bases between them. Germline V gene data show CDR1 as MNHEY and CDR2 as SMNVEV (reference sequence). The CDR3 totals 13 residues. CDR3 amino acids: CASSEGVLYEQYF. Written as DNA, the CDR3 is TGTGCCAGCAGTGAGGGGGTTCTGTACGAGCAGTACTTC.

As concerns this clone: A single base is all that separates this from a far larger clone, so a read error is likely. V and J are TRBV5-4 and TRBJ2-1; D remains unclear. Trimming took 4 bases from V and 5 from J, leaving 10 bases between them. The germline gives CDR1 SGHNT, CDR2 YYREEE (reference sequence). The CDR3 totals 13 residues. The CDR3 spells CASSPDGHNEQFF. The CDR3 DNA reads as TGTGCCAGCAGCCCCGACGGTCACAATGAGCAGTTCTTC.

The genes are TRBV10-3 and TRBJ1-2; 9 bases line up with TRBD1. This CDR3 spans 13 amino acids. V lost 2 bases to trimming and J lost 8 bases; unmatched junction nucleotides: 3. Germline assignment: CDR1 ENHRY and CDR2 SYGVKD. The DNA for the CDR3 is TGTGCCATCAGTGAGGGGACAGGGCCAGGCTACACCTTC. It specifies CAISEGTGPGYTF.

Concerning this clone itself: This may arise from a read error, as a much more abundant clone is one base away. This sequence joins TRBV9 and TRBJ2-7, with no clear D. The germline gives CDR1 SGDLS, CDR2 YYNGEE. This CDR3 contains 14 residues. V lost 3 bases and J 0 bases, leaving 10 bases between the germline ends. In DNA, the CDR3 is TGTGCCAGCAGCGCAGTCCCCAGCTCCTACGAGCAGTACTTC. Translated, it gives CASSAVPSSYEQYF.

CDR3 nucleotide sequence: TGTGCCAGCAGCTCCGGCTCCCATAGCTCCTACGAGCAGTACTTC. Its translation: CASSSGSHSSYEQYF. The chain joins TRBV5-5 to TRBJ2-7; D call uncertain. V lost 3 bases and J lost 0, with 13 bases in between. The germline V gene encodes CDR1 SGHKS and CDR2 YYEKEE (reference sequence). The CDR3 sequence is 15 residues long.

The chain joins TRBV4-1 to TRBJ2-3, with TRBD2 matching 10 bases. The CDR3 has 18 amino acids. With V trimmed by 1 base and J by 1 base, 8 bases remained unmatched. Germline CDR1 is MGHRA and CDR2 is YSYEKL. CDR3: CASSQGGLAGAGTDTQYF. Here the CDR3 DNA reads TGCGCCAGCAGCCAAGGGGGGCTAGCGGGAGCTGGCACAGATACGCAGTATTTT.

The V and J genes are TRBV7-6 and TRBJ2-7; the D gene is possibly TRBD1 (9 bases). The germline gives CDR1 SGHVS, CDR2 FNYEAQ. The CDR3 spans 16 residues. The V end was cut by 4 bases, the J end by 0 bases, with 16 bases between. CDR3 region: CASSSTGGLGSYEQYF. DNA of the CDR3: TGTGCCAGCAGCTCGACAGGGGGACTAGGCTCCTACGAGCAGTACTTC.

The gene calls are TRBV11-2 and TRBJ1-5; D is uncertain. The CDR3 is 13 amino acids. Trimming removed 6 bases at V and 5 bases at J, with 11 bases between. The V gene's germline CDR1 is SGHAT and CDR2 FQNNGV. The CDR3 protein is CASSPDRDQPQHF. As DNA, the CDR3 is TGTGCCAGCAGTCCCGATAGGGATCAGCCCCAGCATTTT. The variable domain in full, with the rest retrieved from reference TRBV11-2 and TRBJ1-5, is EAGVAQSPRYKIIEKRQSVAFWCNPISGHATLYWYQQILGQGPKLLIQFQNNGVVDDSQLPKDRFSAERLKGVDSTLKIQPAKLEDSAVYLCASSPDRDQPQHFGDGTRLSIL.

This sequence joins TRBV7-9 and TRBJ2-7; D may be TRBD1 (6 bases). The CDR3 consists of 13 residues. The germline V and J ends were trimmed by 0 bases and 5 bases, with 8 bases remaining between them. Germline CDR1 SEHNR, CDR2 FQNEAQ (reference sequence). Written as DNA, the CDR3 is TGTGCCAGCAGCTTAGCCAACAGGGACGAGCAGTACTTC. Residues: CASSLANRDEQYF. Full variable domain (outside the CDR3, taken from reference TRBV7-9 and TRBJ2-7): DTGVSQNPRHKITKRGQNVTFRCDPISEHNRLYWYRQTLGQGPEFLTYFQNEAQLEKSRLLSDRFSAERPKGSFSTLEIQRTEQGDSAMYLCASSLANRDEQYFGPGTRLTVT.

This clone was recorded at least ten times. The chain couples TRBV18 to TRBJ2-5, with 8 bases lining up with TRBD1. This CDR3 is 13 amino acids long. The germline V gene encodes CDR1 KGHSH and CDR2 LQKENI. With V trimmed by 4 bases and J by 5 bases, 3 bases remained unmatched. CDR3 sequence (DNA): TGTGCCAGCTCACTCGGGACAGGCGAGACCCAGTACTTC. This translates into CASSLGTGETQYF.

The V call is TRBV5-1, the J call TRBJ1-1; D unclear. Germline V lookup: CDR1 SGHRS, CDR2 YFSETQ. Trimming took 0 bases from V and 1 from J, leaving 4 bases between them. The CDR3 runs 13 residues. CDR3 coding DNA: TGCGCCAGCAGCTTGGACAGGAACACTGAAGCTTTCTTT. Its protein is CASSLDRNTEAFF.